This is a list of T cell receptor beta chains from one sample in a study of blood T cell repertoires in COVID-19. The table came from immunoSEQ multiplex PCR; TCRdb's copy has only in-frame clones and leaves some out. Counted here are approximately 300,000 clones, about 85% occurring once; the ten biggest clones make up under 6%. The sequencing input was PBMCs or T cells enriched from blood (not recorded which). The receptor set was obtained from a woman younger than 45 who had recovered from COVID-19. Both conserved end residues are part of each CDR3. A D gene is named only where the DNA matches it firmly. Not every row has a clone size; where given, it reads once, few, many or a size class.

abundance,j_gene,d_gene,v_gene,CDR3nt,CDR3aa
once,TRBJ2-3,TRBD2,TRBV7-3,TGTGCCAGCAGCTTAAGGAGAGCGGGATCTAGCACAGATACGCAGTATTTT,CASSLRRAGSSTDTQYF
NA,TRBJ1-2,TRBD1,TRBV6-5,TGTGCCAGCAGTTACGACCCAACAGGGGGTGCTGGCTACACCTTC,CASSYDPTGGAGYTF
NA,TRBJ1-2,TRBD1,TRBV2,TGTGCCAGCAGGAGGACAGGGGGCGTGGGCTACACCTTC,CASRRTGGVGYTF
NA,TRBJ1-2,NA,TRBV12-3/TRBV12-4,TGTGCCAGCAGTTTACTGGCCATGGGCTACACCTTC,CASSLLAMGYTF
NA,TRBJ2-2,NA,TRBV19,TGTGCCAGTAGTATGATACTGAACCACCCACGGGAGCTGTTTTTT,CASSMILNHPRELFF
NA,TRBJ2-7,NA,TRBV6-4,TGTGCCAGCAGTGGGACTTACGAGCAGTACTTC,CASSGTYEQYF
NA,TRBJ1-5,TRBD1,TRBV3-1/TRBV3-2,TGTGCCAGCAGCGACGGACAGGGAGGCAATCAGCCCCAGCATTTT,CASSDGQGGNQPQHF
few,TRBJ1-3,TRBD1,TRBV10-3,TGTGCCATCAGTGACGGGACAGGCTCTGGAAACACCATATATTTT,CAISDGTGSGNTIYF
few,TRBJ2-7,TRBD2,TRBV30,TGTGCCTGGAGTTTAGCGGGGGGGCTCCTTTCCTACGAGCAGTACTTC,CAWSLAGGLLSYEQYF
NA,TRBJ2-1,NA,TRBV5-1,TGCGCCAGCAGCCACGGACAGTTCTCCTACAATGAGCAGTTCTTC,CASSHGQFSYNEQFF
NA,TRBJ2-3,TRBD2,TRBV6-2/TRBV6-3,TGTGCCAGCAGTTACCCATCTAGCGGGGAGCAGTATTTT,CASSYPSSGEQYF
NA,TRBJ1-6,NA,TRBV7-2,TGTGCCAGCAGCCCGGGTTTTTTCTCCTATAATTCACCCCTCCACTTT,CASSPGFFSYNSPLHF
NA,TRBJ1-1,NA,TRBV5-1,TGCGCCAGCAGCTTGGGTCAGGGTAAGACTGAAGCTTTCTTT,CASSLGQGKTEAFF
NA,TRBJ1-3,NA,TRBV6-1,TGTGCCAGCAGTGAATCTAATCCCGTCGGGTACTCTGGAAACACCATATATTTT,CASSESNPVGYSGNTIYF
NA,TRBJ2-7,TRBD2,TRBV9,TGTGCCAGCAGCCCCTCGGGGGGGAATTACGAGCAGTACTTC,CASSPSGGNYEQYF
NA,TRBJ1-5,NA,TRBV5-8,TGTGCCAGCAGCCCCGGAGAGGTTAGCAATCAGCCCCAGCATTTT,CASSPGEVSNQPQHF
NA,TRBJ1-6,NA,TRBV10-3,TGTGCCATCAGGGAGACATCCCAAAATTCACCCCTCCACTTT,CAIRETSQNSPLHF
NA,TRBJ2-3,TRBD1,TRBV19,TGTGCCAGTAGTACGGCAGGCGGACAGGGGGCAGGGGATACGCAGTATTTT,CASSTAGGQGAGDTQYF
NA,TRBJ1-2,TRBD1,TRBV9,TGTGCCAGCGGAGGGGACAGTAGGGCCTATGGCTACACCTTC,CASGGDSRAYGYTF
NA,TRBJ2-7,NA,TRBV3-1/TRBV3-2,TGTGCCAGCAGCCAAGATAAGCGGCTAAGCTCCTACGAGCAGTACTTC,CASSQDKRLSSYEQYF
NA,TRBJ1-1,NA,TRBV3-1/TRBV3-2,TGTGCCAGCAGCCCAACAAGCGGGGCCGGCACTGAAGCTTTCTTT,CASSPTSGAGTEAFF
NA,TRBJ1-2,NA,TRBV7-2,TGTGCCAGCAGCCCGCGGAGTGGGGCTTCCAACTATGGCTACACCTTC,CASSPRSGASNYGYTF
NA,TRBJ1-4,TRBD1,TRBV9,TGTGCCAGCAGCGTAGACCAGGGACAGACCCTTAATGAAAAACTGTTTTTT,CASSVDQGQTLNEKLFF
few,TRBJ1-1,NA,TRBV19,TGTGCCAGTACCCAGGACAGCCTCCCATACACTGAAGCTTTCTTT,CASTQDSLPYTEAFF